The TCR beta chain under discussion was sequenced for a study of cytotoxic CD8 clonotypes in ibrutinib-treated CLL. The wider study: 24 partial and 2 complete responses; at median about 63 months, roughly 15 remitted, around 12 progressed.

The protocol was immunoSEQ multiplex PCR, while the TCRdb copy is restricted to in-frame clones and leaves out a portion. The table shows about 49,000 clones, with around 53% occurring only once. CDR3 length: 13 residues. Per germline, CDR1 SGHDT and CDR2 YYEEEE. Trimming stripped 4 bases from V and 4 bases from J, with 11 bases between. The study, taken as a whole, reports: Treatment left the uncommon public clonotypes either contracted or stable in frequency.

As to this clone: The antigen is not known.

This chain connects TRBV5-6 to TRBJ1-2; possible D gene TRBD1, 6 bases. The receptor comes from a human donor with chronic lymphocytic leukemia. The starting material was PBMCs, obtained after 12 months of ibrutinib treatment. As DNA, the CDR3 is TGTGCCAGCAGCCGGACAGATTTCTATGGCTACACCTTC. Translating it yields CASSRTDFYGYTF.